Below are 24 T cell receptor beta chains sequenced from a single sample in a study of blood T cell repertoires in COVID-19. Sequencing was performed with immunoSEQ multiplex PCR; in TCRdb, only in-frame clones are kept and a portion is missing. The sample carries more than 400,000 clones, around 87% recorded once. Specimen: PBMCs or T cells enriched from blood (not recorded which). The receptors here all came from a woman under 30 who had recovered from COVID-19.

The V call is TRBV10-3, the J call TRBJ2-5; the D gene is possibly TRBD1 (5 bases). Between the trimmed V and J ends, which lost 2 bases and 4 bases, there was a span of 23 bases. The CDR3 sequence is 18 residues long. Germline CDR1 ENHRY, CDR2 SYGVKD. The CDR3 here is CAISEGAVKPYSPETQYF. The DNA for the CDR3 is TGTGCCATCAGTGAGGGGGCGGTTAAACCCTACTCGCCAGAGACCCAGTACTTC.

The V and J genes are TRBV4-1 and TRBJ2-5, with 7 bases lining up with TRBD2. The CDR3 loop spans 16 amino acids. Trimming took 1 base from V and 5 from J; bases not matched to a gene: 10. Germline CDR1 reads MGHRA; CDR2 reads YSYEKL. This CDR3 is CASSQVRDYPLETQYF. CDR3 nucleotides: TGCGCCAGCAGCCAAGTACGGGACTACCCTCTTGAGACCCAGTACTTC.

The chain carries TRBV7-9 and TRBJ1-1; 7 positions match TRBD1. Trimming took 7 bases from V and 0 from J; bases not matched to a gene: 14. The germline V gene has CDR1 SEHNR and CDR2 FQNEAQ (reference sequence). The CDR3 consists of 17 residues. CDR3 amino acids: CASTAWEGQVMNTEAFF. The DNA for the CDR3 is TGTGCCAGCACAGCTTGGGAAGGACAGGTCATGAACACTGAAGCTTTCTTT.

This chain joins TRBV20-1 and TRBJ2-1, with 7 bases lining up with TRBD1. Trimming cost V 4 bases and J 9 bases; bases outside gene matches: 3. The length of the CDR3 is 11 residues. Germline V gene lookup returns CDR1 DFQATT and CDR2 SNEGSKA (reference sequence). CDR3 residues: CSAMTGPEQFF. CDR3 nucleotides: TGCAGTGCTATGACAGGGCCTGAGCAGTTCTTC.

This rearrangement joins TRBV28 to TRBJ2-7; 11 nucleotides line up with TRBD2. V shed 4 bases, J shed 2 bases, and the junction held 10 bases outside the gene matches. Germline CDR1 and CDR2: MDHEN and SYDVKM. The CDR3 is 17 residues long. The CDR3 nucleotides read TGTGCCAGCAGTTCATACCTAGCGGGGGGCCTTCCCTACGAGCAGTACTTC. Encoded protein: CASSSYLAGGLPYEQYF.

This rearrangement joins TRBV19 to TRBJ1-1, with TRBD1 matching over 9 bases. Per germline, CDR1 LNHDA and CDR2 SQIVND (reference sequence). Trimming took 5 bases from V and 1 from J; bases not matched to a gene: 5. This CDR3 is 15 amino acids long. CDR3 amino acids: CASSPMDRGNTEAFF. CDR3 nucleotide sequence: TGTGCCAGTAGTCCCATGGACAGGGGGAACACTGAAGCTTTCTTT.

The chain joins TRBV30 to TRBJ2-7; the match to TRBD1 covers 7 bases. Germline V gene data show CDR1 as GTSNPN and CDR2 as SVGIG (reference sequence). The junction had 12 bases not matched to a gene; V was cut back by 4 bases and J by 9 bases. The CDR3 is 13 amino acids. For the CDR3, the DNA is TGTGCCTGGAAGCGGAAGGGGGCCCGGGGGCAGTACTTC. It is translated as CAWKRKGARGQYF.

The CDR3 protein is CASSLTTGQGTGETQYF. The CDR3 coding sequence is TGCGCCAGCAGCTTGACGACAGGACAGGGAACGGGAGAGACCCAGTACTTC. V is TRBV5-1 and J is TRBJ2-5, with 8 bases lining up with TRBD1. The germline CDR1 and CDR2 sequences are SGHRS and YFSETQ. The CDR3 loop spans 17 amino acids. With 1 base clipped from V and 4 bases from J, the junction kept 12 bases outside the gene matches.

The chain recombines TRBV19 with TRBJ2-2; D is perhaps TRBD1 (6 bases). Germline CDR1 LNHDA, CDR2 SQIVND (reference sequence). Trimming pared 6 bases from V and 6 bases from J, leaving 17 bases between. This CDR3 is 15 amino acids long. Here the CDR3 DNA reads TGTGCCAGTAGCCAGAACAGGGCAAAGGCCGGGGAGCTGTTTTTT. Its translation is CASSQNRAKAGELFF. The full variable domain, rest sourced from reference TRBV19 and TRBJ2-2, is DGGITQSPKYLFRKEGQNVTLSCEQNLNHDAMYWYRQDPGQGLRLIYYSQIVNDFQKGDIAEGYSVSREKKESFPLTVTSAQKNPTAFYLCASSQNRAKAGELFFGEGSRLTVL.

The V gene is TRBV30, the J gene TRBJ1-6, with 7 bases matching TRBD1. The germline gives CDR1 GTSNPN, CDR2 SVGIG (reference sequence). The V and J ends lost 5 bases and 9 bases, in that order; junction bases with no gene match: 10. The CDR3 is 14 amino acids. The CDR3 spells CAWGENRGGSPLHF. For the CDR3, the DNA is TGTGCCTGGGGGGAAAACAGGGGCGGTTCACCCCTCCACTTT.

This chain uses TRBV2 with TRBJ1-2, with a possible D match to TRBD1 (5 bases). V lost 6 bases to trimming and J lost 7 bases, with 15 bases between them. CDR3 size: 13 residues. CDR1 and CDR2 (germline): SNHLY, FYNNEI. CDR3 sequence reads: CASRDIPWGGYTF. The CDR3 region has the DNA TGTGCCAGCAGGGACATCCCCTGGGGTGGCTACACCTTC.

This chain's CDR3 is CAISESTVGADTGELFF. CDR3 DNA sequence: TGTGCCATCAGTGAGTCGACGGTTGGGGCTGACACCGGGGAGCTGTTTTTT. The V gene is TRBV10-3, the J gene TRBJ2-2; TRBD1 is a possible D gene (5 bases). V gave up 0 bases and J gave up 3 bases, with 14 bases separating them. The germline CDR1 and CDR2 sequences are ENHRY and SYGVKD. The CDR3 is made up of 17 amino acids.

V gene TRBV20-1 combines with J gene TRBJ1-2; D gene uncertain. The germline V gene has CDR1 DFQATT and CDR2 SNEGSKA (reference sequence). V lost 7 bases and J lost 4, with 7 bases in between. The CDR3 loop spans 10 amino acids. Written as DNA, the CDR3 is TGCAGTGTAGCAGCCTATGGCTACACCTTC. Residues: CSVAAYGYTF.

CDR3 DNA: TGTGCCAGCAGCTTATGGGCTAGCGGGGGCGCAGATACGCAGTATTTT. It yields the protein CASSLWASGGADTQYF. The rearrangement uses TRBV7-3 and TRBJ2-3, with 10 bases matching TRBD2. This CDR3 has 16 amino acids. J gave up 4 bases and V 2 bases, and 6 bases lay outside the gene matches. CDR1 SGHTA and CDR2 FQGTGA come from the germline V gene.

CDR3 coding DNA: TGTGCCAGCAGCTTAGGACTGGGGCTTCCGAATGAGCAGTTCTTC. As protein: CASSLGLGLPNEQFF. This chain connects TRBV11-2 to TRBJ2-1, with D possibly being TRBD1 (5 bases). The CDR3 consists of 15 residues. Between the trimmed V and J ends, which lost 1 base and 7 bases, there was a span of 14 bases. Germline V gene lookup returns CDR1 SGHAT and CDR2 FQNNGV.

The V gene is TRBV28, the J gene TRBJ2-7; 11 bases line up with TRBD2. The CDR3 extends over 14 amino acids. Germline CDR1 MDHEN, CDR2 SYDVKM. V trimming: 6 bases; J trimming: 5 bases; junction bases outside the gene matches: 6. The CDR3 here is CASSPRLAGNEQYF. In DNA, the CDR3 is TGTGCCAGCAGCCCCCGACTAGCGGGGAACGAGCAGTACTTC.

This clone was seen a single time. The genes are TRBV5-1 and TRBJ2-3, with a tentative D call TRBD1 (6 bases). The CDR3 covers 15 residues. Between the trimmed V and J ends, which lost 0 bases and 1 base, there was a span of 9 bases. Germline CDR1 SGHRS, CDR2 YFSETQ. DNA for the CDR3: TGCGCCAGCAGCTTGGACGAGGGGGGCACAGATACGCAGTATTTT. Protein product: CASSLDEGGTDTQYF.

The chain employs TRBV30 and TRBJ1-2, with no clear D. The CDR3 spans 12 residues. Germline values: CDR1 GTSNPN, CDR2 SVGIG (reference sequence). Trimming left V 0 bases short and J 4 bases short, with 6 bases between. Here the CDR3 DNA reads TGTGCCTGGAGTGTATCGGTCTATGGCTACACCTTC. This gives the protein CAWSVSVYGYTF.

The genes are TRBV5-1 and TRBJ2-3, with D maybe TRBD1 (6 bases). With 3 bases removed from V and 6 bases from J, the gap between germline ends came to 17 bases. Germline V lookup: CDR1 SGHRS, CDR2 YFSETQ. This CDR3 has 15 residues. CDR3 bases: TGCGCCAGCAGCTCGGGGCGGGTTCAGGGGGATACGCAGTATTTT. Its translation is CASSSGRVQGDTQYF.

This chain joins TRBV10-3 and TRBJ2-1; TRBD1 aligns across 7 bases. Germline CDR1 ENHRY, CDR2 SYGVKD. V dropped 11 bases and J dropped 6; count of bases not matched to a gene: 16. The length of the CDR3 is 15 residues. The CDR3 here is CAVAPEGQVGNEQFF. CDR3 sequence (DNA): TGTGCCGTGGCCCCGGAAGGACAGGTTGGCAATGAGCAGTTCTTC.

This clone has only a few counts. The chain links TRBV2 to TRBJ2-7; TRBD1 matches 9 bases. CDR1 SNHLY and CDR2 FYNNEI come from the germline V gene. The ends lost 0 bases at V and 2 bases at J; junction bases unmatched: 5. The CDR3 has 16 amino acids. The CDR3 DNA reads TGTGCCAGCAGTGAAGCCATGGACAGGGGACCCTACGAGCAGTACTTC. Protein product: CASSEAMDRGPYEQYF.

V and J are TRBV5-1 and TRBJ2-5; perhaps TRBD1 as D (5 bases). The germline V gene encodes CDR1 SGHRS and CDR2 YFSETQ. Trimming stripped 4 bases from V and 7 bases from J, with 14 bases between. There are 13 residues in the CDR3. Here the CDR3 DNA reads TGCGCCAGCAGCGCCTCAGGGCAGGGGACCCAGTACTTC. Encoded protein: CASSASGQGTQYF.

The chain uses TRBV4-2 and TRBJ1-2; D may be TRBD1 (6 bases). This CDR3 has 15 residues. The germline CDR1 and CDR2 sequences are LGHNA and YNFKEQ. V was cut by 3 bases and J by 8 bases, with 19 bases left in between. The CDR3 is CASSQPIQGLKGYTF. For the CDR3, the DNA is TGTGCCAGCAGCCAGCCTATACAGGGATTGAAGGGCTACACCTTC.

The chain employs TRBV4-1 and TRBJ1-6; TRBD1 is a possible D gene (5 bases). Germline assignment: CDR1 MGHRA and CDR2 YSYEKL. V was trimmed by 1 base and J by 5 bases, leaving 12 bases between them. This CDR3 has 16 residues. The chain's CDR3 is CASSQAGAGNNSPLHF. The CDR3 region has the DNA TGCGCCAGCAGCCAAGCGGGTGCAGGGAATAATTCACCCCTCCACTTT.